Below are 19 T cell receptor beta chains sequenced from a single sample in a study of tumor-infiltrating lymphocytes in primary liver carcinoma. From 500 to 600 ng of total RNA, TCR beta-specific cDNA was reverse-transcribed using a constant-region primer. The TCR beta library was amplified through three nested multiplex PCR rounds in a modified ARM-PCR procedure. A C-beta reverse primer and TRBV1-TRBV30 forward primers served in each of the first two PCR rounds, at approximately 10 cycles apiece. TCRdb re-called the multiplex PCR reads with MiXCR, one entry per CDR3 protein. The sample yields about 320,000 distinct CDR3 sequences, about 50% seen once. Unsorted whole blood supplied the blood RNA, and germline DNA was isolated too. What was sequenced was peripheral blood. All receptors come from a woman aged 25-40 years with primary liver carcinoma and hepatitis B virus infection.

Worth noting for this clonotype: The final CDR3 position lacks the conserved phenylalanine or tryptophan, pointing to a likely read error. The rearrangement uses TRBV6-6 and TRBJ1-6; 7 bases are a match to TRBD1. From germline, CDR1 is MNHNY and CDR2 SVGAGI (reference sequence). J gave up 10 bases and V 0 bases, and 3 bases lay outside the gene matches. This CDR3 has 14 residues. The CDR3 loop is CASSYSNRGSPLHS. The CDR3 nucleotides read TGTGCCAGCAGTTACTCAAACAGGGGCTCACCCCTCCACTCT.

Comments on this clonotype: Germline and junction disagree at one end, which may indicate a read error. The chain links TRBV6-5 to TRBJ2-7; TRBD1 matches 7 bases. The length of the CDR3 is 18 residues. Germline assignment: CDR1 MNHEY and CDR2 SVGAGI. CDR3 sequence: CASSYFPLARGRASEQYF. The DNA for the CDR3 is TGTGCCAGTAGTTATTTTCCCCTTGCTAGGGGGCGCGCTAGCGAGCAGTACTTC.

Note on this clonotype: A much larger clonotype is one base distant, so this may be a read error. The genes are TRBV24-1 and TRBJ2-7; D may be TRBD2 (5 bases). This CDR3 comprises 11 residues. From germline, CDR1 is KGHDR and CDR2 SFDVKD. CDR3 sequence: CPTSAGYEQYF. Written as DNA, the CDR3 is TGTCCCACCAGTGCGGGCTACGAGCAGTACTTC.

About this clonotype itself: A read error may account for a junction end that differs from germline. The chain combines TRBV12-3 or TRBV12-4 with TRBJ2-1; TRBD1 aligns across 7 bases. The CDR3 loop spans 14 amino acids. CDR3 DNA: TGTGCCAGCAGCCTGACAGGGTATGACAATGAGCAGTTATTC. It yields the protein CASSLTGYDNEQLF.

With regard to this clonotype: Possible read error: a much larger clone is one base away. CDR3 residues: CASSYVAGGHTEAFF. The CDR3 region has the DNA TGTGCCAGCAGTTACGTTGCAGGGGGCCACACTGAAGCTTTCTTT. The chain is built from TRBV6-5 and TRBJ1-1; TRBD1 matches at 8 bases. The ends lost 2 bases at V and 3 bases at J; junction bases unmatched: 5. CDR1 is MNHEY, CDR2 SVGAGI, per germline. CDR3 length: 15 amino acids.

As for this clonotype: A read error may explain this, as a much larger clone is one base away. The gene calls are TRBV4-3 and TRBJ1-3; a possible D gene is TRBD1 (5 bases). Germline CDR1 and CDR2: LGHNA and YSLEER. The CDR3 consists of 18 residues. V lost 0 bases to trimming and J lost 3 bases, with 18 bases between them. The CDR3 nucleotides read TGCGCCAGCAGCCAAGAAGTTTCCTTAGGACATGGTGGAAACACCATATATTTT. Its translation: CASSQEVSLGHGGNTIYF.

This clonotype has a handful of counts. This could be a read error, since a much larger clone is one nucleotide away. The chain combines TRBV6-1 with TRBJ2-1, with D hard to call. CDR3 length: 11 amino acids. CDR1 MNHNS and CDR2 SASEGT come from the germline V gene. Trimming shortened V by 8 bases and J by 8 bases, and 10 bases separated the two germline ends. CDR3 sequence: CASGDPYEQFF. The DNA for the CDR3 is TGTGCCAGCGGCGACCCCTATGAGCAGTTCTTC.

The chain has TRBV11-2 and TRBJ2-5; maybe TRBD2 (5 bases). Germline V lookup: CDR1 SGHAT, CDR2 FQNNGV. Trimming pared 4 bases from V and 4 bases from J, leaving 13 bases between. CDR3 length: 14 amino acids. The DNA of the CDR3 is TGTGCCAGCAGCTCGGGAACGGCGACAGAGACCCAGTACTTC. Amino acid sequence: CASSSGTATETQYF.

This chain connects TRBV4-1 to TRBJ2-7; 9 nucleotides align to TRBD2. With V trimmed by 8 bases and J by 6 bases, 14 bases remained unmatched. Germline values: CDR1 MGHRA, CDR2 YSYEKL. This CDR3 region has 15 residues. CDR3 protein: CASSLGSSGSFEQYF. In DNA, the CDR3 is TGCGCCAGCTCCCTGGGGAGTAGCGGGAGTTTCGAGCAGTACTTC.

Note on this clonotype: A read error may produce the germline difference seen at one junction end. This rearrangement joins TRBV11-2 to TRBJ2-2; either TRBD1 or TRBD2 may fit D (5 bases each). The CDR3 spans 18 residues. Germline V gene lookup returns CDR1 SGHAT and CDR2 FQNNGV. CDR3 loop: CTSRGGPTISWNTGELFF. The CDR3 DNA reads TGTACCAGCCGTGGGGGACCGACCATTTCCTGGAACACCGGGGAGCTGTTTTTT.

This clonotype was recorded at least ten times. The V call is TRBV5-4, the J call TRBJ2-1; a weak D match, TRBD2 (5 bases). Trimming left V 0 bases short and J 5 bases short, with 9 bases between. Germline V gene lookup returns CDR1 SGHNT and CDR2 YYREEE (reference sequence). There are 14 residues in the CDR3. CDR3: CASSLVSVNNEQFF. CDR3 sequence (DNA): TGTGCCAGCAGCTTGGTTAGCGTGAACAATGAGCAGTTCTTC.

Notes on this clonotype: It is likely a read error, because the conserved phenylalanine at the end of the CDR3 is missing. The chain links TRBV5-4 to TRBJ2-7, with TRBD2 matching 7 bases. V trimming: 2 bases; J trimming: 6 bases; junction bases outside the gene matches: 5. The CDR3 runs 13 residues. Germline V lookup: CDR1 SGHNT, CDR2 YYREEE (reference sequence). This CDR3 is CASSFGEGGEQYS. DNA for the CDR3: TGTGCCAGCAGCTTCGGGGAGGGCGGCGAGCAGTACTCC.

A note on this clonotype: The junction departs from the called germline gene at one end, perhaps through a read error. The chain employs TRBV11-3 and TRBJ1-6; D remains ambiguous. Germline CDR1 is SGHNT and CDR2 is YENEEA. The CDR3 totals 13 residues. The CDR3 DNA reads as TGTACCAGCAGCATACATGGAGATTCACCCCTCCACTTT. Its protein product is CTSSIHGDSPLHF.

This clonotype was detected a few times. The chain links TRBV12-3 or TRBV12-4 to TRBJ2-1, with 8 bases fitting TRBD2. The V gene end was trimmed by 6 bases and the J gene end by 0 bases; junction bases not matched to a gene: 4. This CDR3 is 15 amino acids long. The CDR3 loop reads CASRTSGSSYNEQFF. The CDR3 region has the DNA TGTGCCAGCAGAACCAGCGGGAGCTCCTACAATGAGCAGTTCTTC.

This clonotype showed up many times. V and J are TRBV4-1 and TRBJ2-1; D tentatively reads TRBD1 or TRBD2 (5 bases each). Trimming took 3 bases from V and 9 from J, leaving 9 bases between them. The germline V gene encodes CDR1 MGHRA and CDR2 YSYEKL. The CDR3 is 12 residues long. For the CDR3, the DNA is TGCGCCAGCAGCCAGGGTGGGGGTGAGCAGTTCTTC. Amino acids: CASSQGGGEQFF.

The V gene is TRBV6-1, the J gene TRBJ2-7; D ambiguous. The V gene lost 2 bases and the J gene lost 1 base, with 12 bases spanning the gap. CDR3 length: 15 amino acids. The germline gives CDR1 MNHNS, CDR2 SASEGT. The CDR3 here is CASSETGQQSYEQYF. CDR3 DNA: TGTGCCAGCAGTGAAACTGGGCAGCAATCCTACGAGCAGTACTTC.

This clonotype has just a few counts. The rearrangement links TRBV29-1 to TRBJ2-2; D perhaps matches TRBD1 (5 bases). Trimming pared 7 bases from V and 3 bases from J, leaving 15 bases between. This CDR3 is built from 14 residues. CDR1 SQVTM and CDR2 ANQGSEA come from the germline V gene. CDR3 in DNA: TGCAGCGCGACACTATCCAGGGACACCGGGGAGCTGTTTTTT. This gives the protein CSATLSRDTGELFF.

As to this clonotype: A much larger clone differs by one base, so this may be a read error. This chain links TRBV29-1 with TRBJ2-5; D is uncertain. The germline V and J ends were trimmed by 8 bases and 4 bases, with 8 bases remaining between them. The CDR3 contains 10 residues. Germline CDR1 is SQVTM and CDR2 is ANQGSEA. CDR3 residues: CSSCVETQYF. The CDR3 DNA is TGCAGCTCCTGTGTAGAGACCCAGTACTTC.

For this clonotype: One junction end does not reproduce the germline sequence, and a read error may be involved. This CDR3 reads CVSSLGLGRDEQFF. CDR3 sequence (DNA): TGTGTCAGCAGCTTAGGGCTAGGACGCGATGAGCAGTTCTTC. The rearrangement uses TRBV11-2 and TRBJ2-1; D is uncertain. CDR1 and CDR2 from the germline V gene are SGHAT and FQNNGV. The CDR3 extends over 14 amino acids.